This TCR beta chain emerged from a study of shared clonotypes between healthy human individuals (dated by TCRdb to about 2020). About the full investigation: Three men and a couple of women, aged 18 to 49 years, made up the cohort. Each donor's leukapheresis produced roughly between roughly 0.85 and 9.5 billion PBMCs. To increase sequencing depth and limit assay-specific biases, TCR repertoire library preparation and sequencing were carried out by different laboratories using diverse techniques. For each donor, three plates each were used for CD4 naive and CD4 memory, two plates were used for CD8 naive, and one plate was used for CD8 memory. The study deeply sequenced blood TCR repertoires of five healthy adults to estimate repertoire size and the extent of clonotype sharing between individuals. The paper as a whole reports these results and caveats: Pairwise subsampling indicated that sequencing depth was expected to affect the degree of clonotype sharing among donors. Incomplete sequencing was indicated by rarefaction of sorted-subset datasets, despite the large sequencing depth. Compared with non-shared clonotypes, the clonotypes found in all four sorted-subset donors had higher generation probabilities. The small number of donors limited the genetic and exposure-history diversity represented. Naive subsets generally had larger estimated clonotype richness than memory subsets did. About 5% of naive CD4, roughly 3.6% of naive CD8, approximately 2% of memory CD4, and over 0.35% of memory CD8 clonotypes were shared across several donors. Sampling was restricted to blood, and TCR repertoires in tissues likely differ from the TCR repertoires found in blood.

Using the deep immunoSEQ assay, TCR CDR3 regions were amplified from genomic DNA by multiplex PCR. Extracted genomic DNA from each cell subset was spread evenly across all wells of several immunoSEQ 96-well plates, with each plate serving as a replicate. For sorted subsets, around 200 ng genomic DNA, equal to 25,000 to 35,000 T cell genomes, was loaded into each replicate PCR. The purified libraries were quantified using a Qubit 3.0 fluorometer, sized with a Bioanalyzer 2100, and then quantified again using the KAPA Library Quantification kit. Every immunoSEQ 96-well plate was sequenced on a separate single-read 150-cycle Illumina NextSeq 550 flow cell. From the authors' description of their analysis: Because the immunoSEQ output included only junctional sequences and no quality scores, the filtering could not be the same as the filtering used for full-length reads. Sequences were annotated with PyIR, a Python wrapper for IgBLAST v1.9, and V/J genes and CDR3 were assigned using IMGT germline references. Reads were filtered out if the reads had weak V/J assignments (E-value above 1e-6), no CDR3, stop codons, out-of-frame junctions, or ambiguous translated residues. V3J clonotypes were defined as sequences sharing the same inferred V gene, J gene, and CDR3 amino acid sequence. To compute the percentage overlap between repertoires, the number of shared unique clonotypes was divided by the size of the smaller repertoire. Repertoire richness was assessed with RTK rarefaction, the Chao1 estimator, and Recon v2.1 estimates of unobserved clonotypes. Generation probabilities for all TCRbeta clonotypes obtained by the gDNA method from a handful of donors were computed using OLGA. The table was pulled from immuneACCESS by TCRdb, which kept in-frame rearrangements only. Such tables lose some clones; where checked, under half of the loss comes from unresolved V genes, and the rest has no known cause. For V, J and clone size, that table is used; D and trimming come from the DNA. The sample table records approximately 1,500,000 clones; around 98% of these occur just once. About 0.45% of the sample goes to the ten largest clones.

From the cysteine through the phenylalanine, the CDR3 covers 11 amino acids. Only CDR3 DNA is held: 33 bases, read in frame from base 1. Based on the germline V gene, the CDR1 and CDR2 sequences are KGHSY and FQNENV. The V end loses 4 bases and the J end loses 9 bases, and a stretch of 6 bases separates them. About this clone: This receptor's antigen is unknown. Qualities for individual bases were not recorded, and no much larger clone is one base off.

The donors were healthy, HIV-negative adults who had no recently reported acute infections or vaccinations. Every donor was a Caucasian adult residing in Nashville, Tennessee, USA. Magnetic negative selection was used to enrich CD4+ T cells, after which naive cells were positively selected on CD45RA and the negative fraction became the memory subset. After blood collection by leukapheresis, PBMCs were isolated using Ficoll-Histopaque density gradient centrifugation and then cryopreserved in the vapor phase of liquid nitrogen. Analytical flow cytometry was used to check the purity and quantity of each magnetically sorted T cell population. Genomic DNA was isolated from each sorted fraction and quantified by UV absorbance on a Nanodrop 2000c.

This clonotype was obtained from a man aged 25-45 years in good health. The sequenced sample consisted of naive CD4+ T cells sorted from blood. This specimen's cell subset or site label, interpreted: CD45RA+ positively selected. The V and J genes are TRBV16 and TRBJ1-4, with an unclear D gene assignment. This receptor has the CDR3 CASSPTQKLFF. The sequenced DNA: TGTGCCAGCAGCCCGACGCAAAAACTGTTTTTT.